The 18 T cell receptor beta chains listed next were all sequenced from one sample in a study of blood T cell repertoires in COVID-19. Assay used: immunoSEQ multiplex PCR; TCRdb lists only in-frame clones, some missing. The sample holds around 13,000 clones, 85% to 95% seen once. Sequences were obtained from peripheral blood. The receptors were gathered from a woman aged 70 to 79 with active COVID-19.

The chain couples TRBV28 to TRBJ2-7, with D possibly being TRBD1 (5 bases). CDR3 length: 14 amino acids. The ends were cut back, 3 bases at V and 3 bases at J, with 12 bases in the middle. The germline gives CDR1 MDHEN, CDR2 SYDVKM. The CDR3 nucleotides read TGTGCCAGCAGTTTTAAGGGGATTAGCTACGAGCAGTACTTC. This translates into CASSFKGISYEQYF.

This clone appeared a single time. This rearrangement joins TRBV2 to TRBJ2-1; 9 bases align to TRBD1. There are 16 residues in the CDR3. The V gene end was trimmed by 7 bases and the J gene end by 2 bases; junction bases not matched to a gene: 9. Germline-derived CDR1 and CDR2 are SNHLY and FYNNEI. CDR3 loop: CASTIEQGAAYNEQFF. The CDR3 DNA reads TGTGCCAGCACAATCGAACAGGGGGCAGCCTACAATGAGCAGTTCTTC.

The chain employs TRBV15 and TRBJ2-7; 9 bases agree with TRBD2. J was trimmed by 2 bases and V by 1 base; bases with no gene match: 12. Germline values: CDR1 LNHNV, CDR2 YYDKDF (reference sequence). The CDR3 consists of 18 residues. The CDR3 DNA is TGTGCCACCAGCAGAGCTGTCCCGGGACTAGCAGCAACCTACGAGCAGTACTTC. This codes for CATSRAVPGLAATYEQYF.

The chain links TRBV5-1 to TRBJ1-1; 9 bases align to TRBD1. The J segment lost 1 base and the V segment lost 4 bases, leaving 5 bases of the junction unmatched. Germline lookup yields CDR1 SGHRS and CDR2 YFSETQ. The CDR3 extends over 15 amino acids. The CDR3 coding sequence is TGCGCCAGCAGCCGAGGACAGGGGTGGAACACTGAAGCTTTCTTT. Protein sequence: CASSRGQGWNTEAFF.

The rearrangement links TRBV7-2 to TRBJ2-1; D may be TRBD1 (7 bases). V was pared by 5 bases and J by 1 base, with 18 bases between. The length of the CDR3 is 17 residues. Germline CDR1 and CDR2: SGHTA and FQGNSA. The CDR3 bases are TGTGCCAGCAGCATTTCAGGGGGGTATGGTTCCTACAATGAGCAGTTCTTC. Residues: CASSISGGYGSYNEQFF. Complete variable domain (other parts from reference TRBV7-2 and TRBJ2-1): GAGVSQSPSNKVTEKGKDVELRCDPISGHTALYWYRQSLGQGLEFLIYFQGNSAPDKSGLPSDRFSAERTGGSVSTLTIQRTQQEDSAVYLCASSISGGYGSYNEQFFGPGTRLTVL.

The rearrangement joins TRBV27 to TRBJ2-2; TRBD2 aligns across 10 bases. Germline V CDR1 and CDR2: MNHEY, SMNVEV (reference sequence). The CDR3 sequence is 18 residues long. V shed 5 bases, J shed 5 bases, and the junction held 14 bases outside the gene matches. CDR3 residues: CASSPPPASGRRTGELFF. The CDR3 DNA reads TGTGCCAGCAGTCCCCCTCCTGCTAGCGGGAGACGTACCGGGGAGCTGTTTTTT.

V is TRBV28 and J is TRBJ2-7; the match to TRBD1 covers 7 bases. Germline V CDR1 and CDR2: MDHEN, SYDVKM. The CDR3 runs to 13 residues. V trimming: 6 bases; J trimming: 3 bases; junction bases outside the gene matches: 5. The CDR3: CASRPTGSYEQYF. The DNA for the CDR3 is TGTGCCAGCAGACCGACAGGGAGCTACGAGCAGTACTTC.

This sequence joins TRBV2 and TRBJ1-1, with 7 bases identical to TRBD1. CDR3 length: 14 amino acids. The trim removed 6 bases at V and 1 base at J, leaving 5 bases unmatched. Germline lookup yields CDR1 SNHLY and CDR2 FYNNEI. The CDR3 protein is CASSWDSRNTEAFF. DNA of the CDR3: TGTGCCAGCAGCTGGGACAGCCGGAACACTGAAGCTTTCTTT.

V gene TRBV11-2 combines with J gene TRBJ2-1, with D possibly matching TRBD2 (5 bases). The V gene's germline CDR1 is SGHAT and CDR2 FQNNGV. The CDR3 consists of 12 residues. V was clipped by 5 bases and J by 12 bases, with 14 bases between them. CDR3 DNA: TGTGCCAGCAGCCTAAGCTTGGGAGTGCAGTTCTTC. Encoded protein: CASSLSLGVQFF.

J is TRBJ2-7 and V is TRBV7-9; 12 nucleotides line up with TRBD2. J was trimmed by 6 bases and V by 2 bases; bases with no gene match: 11. CDR1 SEHNR and CDR2 FQNEAQ come from the germline V gene (reference sequence). CDR3 length: 17 amino acids. CDR3 DNA: TGTGCCAGCAGCTTACCAACCCCTAGCGGGAGGGCCCCCGAGCAGTACTTC. This encodes CASSLPTPSGRAPEQYF.

The chain uses TRBV18 and TRBJ2-1; 9 bases agree with TRBD2. Germline CDR1 reads KGHSH; CDR2 reads LQKENI. The V gene end was trimmed by 4 bases and the J gene end by 4 bases; junction bases not matched to a gene: 2. CDR3 length: 14 residues. The CDR3 nucleotides are TGTGCCAGCTCACGGACTAGCGTATACAATGAGCAGTTCTTC. Amino acid sequence: CASSRTSVYNEQFF.

The chain joins TRBV4-1 to TRBJ2-1, with 9 bases matching TRBD2. Per the germline V gene, CDR1 is MGHRA and CDR2 is YSYEKL. This CDR3 has 15 residues. V was clipped by 1 base and J by 7 bases; unmatched bases: 5. CDR3 sequence (DNA): TGCGCCAGCAGCCAAGTGCGGGAGGGCCGGAATGAGCAGTTCTTC. Translating it yields CASSQVREGRNEQFF.

The V gene is TRBV6-5, the J gene TRBJ2-1, with 15 bases fitting TRBD2. In germline, CDR1 is MNHEY, CDR2 SVGAGI. CDR3 length: 15 residues. The ends lost 6 bases at V and 8 bases at J; junction bases unmatched: 5. This chain's CDR3 is CASRFGLAGGDEQFF. CDR3 sequence (DNA): TGTGCCAGCAGATTTGGACTAGCGGGAGGGGATGAGCAGTTCTTC.

This clone occurred once. This chain connects TRBV28 to TRBJ2-7; 7 bases map to TRBD2. The CDR3 runs to 15 residues. In germline, CDR1 is MDHEN, CDR2 SYDVKM. Trimming removed 10 bases from V and 0 bases from J; junction bases left unmatched: 12. CDR3 loop: CAIRGGTLSSYEQYF. The CDR3 bases are TGTGCCATAAGGGGAGGGACCCTGAGCTCCTACGAGCAGTACTTC.

This clone was observed once. The rearrangement links TRBV21-1 to TRBJ2-2; the D call of TRBD1 is as the table states it, not checked on the DNA. TRBV21-1 is classified as a pseudogene. CDR3 length: 14 amino acids. This CDR3 reads CASSKVRGSGELFF. CDR3 DNA: TGTGCCAGCAGCAAAGTAAGGGGTTCCGGGGAGCTGTTTTTT.

This clone was found a few times. The J gene is TRBJ1-5, the V gene TRBV2; D remains ambiguous. The germline CDR1 and CDR2 sequences are SNHLY and FYNNEI. This CDR3 region has 14 residues. The V gene lost 3 bases and the J gene lost 0 bases, with 6 bases spanning the gap. The CDR3 sequence is CASSETVSNQPQHF. The DNA of the CDR3 is TGTGCCAGCAGTGAGACTGTTAGCAATCAGCCCCAGCATTTT.

The rearrangement joins TRBV4-3 to TRBJ2-3, with a weak D call TRBD2 (5 bases). The CDR3 consists of 15 residues. V lost 0 bases to trimming and J lost 5 bases, with 12 bases between them. Germline V gene data show CDR1 as LGHNA and CDR2 as YSLEER. The CDR3 spells CASSQDSYGIDTQYF. The CDR3 coding sequence is TGCGCCAGCAGCCAAGATTCGTACGGGATAGATACGCAGTATTTT.

V and J are TRBV6-5 and TRBJ2-7; 8 nucleotides align to TRBD2. The CDR3 covers 15 residues. V trimming: 6 bases; J trimming: 7 bases; junction bases outside the gene matches: 14. Germline loops: CDR1 MNHEY, CDR2 SVGAGI. The CDR3 sequence is CASRPGLARADEQYF. CDR3 nucleotide sequence: TGTGCCAGCAGACCTGGACTAGCAAGGGCCGATGAGCAGTACTTC.